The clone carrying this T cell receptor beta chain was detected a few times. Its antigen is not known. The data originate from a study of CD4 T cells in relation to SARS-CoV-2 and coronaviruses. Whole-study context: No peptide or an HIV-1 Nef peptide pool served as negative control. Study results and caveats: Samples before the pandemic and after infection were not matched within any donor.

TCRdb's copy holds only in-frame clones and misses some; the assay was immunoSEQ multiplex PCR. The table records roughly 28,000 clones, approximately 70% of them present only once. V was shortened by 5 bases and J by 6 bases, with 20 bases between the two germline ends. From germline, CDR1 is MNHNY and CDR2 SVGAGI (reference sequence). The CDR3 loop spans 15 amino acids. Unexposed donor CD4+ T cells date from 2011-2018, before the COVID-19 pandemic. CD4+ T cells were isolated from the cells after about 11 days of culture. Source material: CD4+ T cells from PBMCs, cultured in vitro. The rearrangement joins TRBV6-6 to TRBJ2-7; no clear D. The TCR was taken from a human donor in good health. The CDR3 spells CASSPKGLLMGEQYF. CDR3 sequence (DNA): TGTGCCAGCAGTCCGAAGGGTTTGTTAATGGGCGAGCAGTACTTC.